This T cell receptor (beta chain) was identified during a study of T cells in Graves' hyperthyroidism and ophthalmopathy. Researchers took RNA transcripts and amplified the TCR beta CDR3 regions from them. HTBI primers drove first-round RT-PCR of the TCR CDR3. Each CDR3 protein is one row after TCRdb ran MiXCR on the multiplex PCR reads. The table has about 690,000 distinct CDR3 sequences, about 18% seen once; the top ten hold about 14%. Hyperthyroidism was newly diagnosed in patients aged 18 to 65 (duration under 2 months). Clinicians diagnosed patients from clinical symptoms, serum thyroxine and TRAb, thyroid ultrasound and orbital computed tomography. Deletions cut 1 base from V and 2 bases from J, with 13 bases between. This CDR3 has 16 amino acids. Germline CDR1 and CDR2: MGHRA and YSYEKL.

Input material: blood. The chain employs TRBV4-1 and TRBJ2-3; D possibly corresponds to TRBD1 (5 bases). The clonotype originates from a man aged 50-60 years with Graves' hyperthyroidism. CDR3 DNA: TGCGCCAGCAGCCAAGTGGGGCCAGGGTACACAGATACGCAGTATTTT. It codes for CASSQVGPGYTDTQYF.